This record covers a single TCR beta chain. Which antigen it targets is not known. No qualities accompany the bases; no much larger clone lies one base away. This sample was taken from a study of CD4 T cells in relation to SARS-CoV-2 and coronaviruses (dated by TCRdb to the early 2020s). Regarding the complete study: In the ViraFEST assay, PBMCs were grown with antigen for approximately 11 days, and TCR beta CDR3s were then sequenced to identify antigen-specific clonal expansions. The study assessed, at the TCR clonotype level, memory CD4+ T cell crossreactivity between SARS-CoV-2 and common cold coronavirus spike proteins. Shared crossreactive spike epitopes were mapped to their HLA restriction using patient-derived lymphoblastoid cell lines. A different, Illumina-based TCR-beta assay was used to sequence expansion assays from other donors in the study. Across all 12 patients in the full convalescent cohort, ages ranged from about 21 to 80 years, with a median of 38. The roughly 12 convalescent patients included 8 males and 4 females; two subjects were Hispanic. The Adaptive Biotechnologies TCR-sequencing kit was used to sequence samples from a few pre-COVID donors and the naive versus memory experiments, whereas other data were Illumina-based.

Here is what the overall study found, with its caveats: Approximately 61% of donors had memory CD4+ clonotypes that crossrecognized SARS-CoV-2 and at least one common cold coronavirus spike. Significantly weaker SARS-CoV-2-driven expansion was shown by crossreactive clones than by monoreactive clones, consistent with antigenic imprinting. Since the crossreactivity analysis centred on spike protein, crossreactivity against other viral proteins was not assessed. Naive versus memory sequencing indicated that memory recall responses, rather than primary responses primed during culture, are detected by the assay. The study was limited by small numbers of patients and tested TCRs. No donor contributed both pre-pandemic and post-infection samples, which limited tracing the source of pre-existing responses.

CDR1 and CDR2 (KGHSH, LQKENI) derive from the germline V gene. Trimmed from V: 0 bases; trimmed from J: 6 bases; junction bases lacking a gene match: 5. The CDR3, from cysteine to phenylalanine, totals 16 residues. The DNA shown is the 48-base CDR3, in frame from base 1. Naive and memory CD4+ T cells were separated from cryopreserved PBMCs by CD4 enrichment followed by EasySep naive CD4+ T cell enrichment. Sorted naive or memory CD4+ T cells (about 97,000) were grown at a 1:1 ratio with T cell-depleted PBMCs and CEF peptides for 10 days. In general, every peptide culture condition was set up in three replicate wells. Ficoll-Paque PLUS gradient centrifugation was used to isolate PBMCs from either whole blood or leukapheresis product. PBMCs were either cryopreserved at -140 degrees C or used fresh in the expansion assay. The QIAamp Micro DNA Kit was used to extract genomic DNA from the CD4+ T cells.

CEF-cultured naive and memory CD4+ T cell DNA received survey-level immunoSEQ TCR-beta sequencing. Per the authors' processing: Preprocessing removed nonproductive sequences and CDR3s not starting with C, not ending with F or W, or shorter than 7 amino acids. The MANAFEST web app was used to call antigen-specific clonotypes on the basis of expansion compared with the reference and with other culture wells. A clone counted as positive if significantly expanded in 2 of 3 replicate wells versus the reference culture at FDR below 0.05. A further requirement for positive clones was significant expansion compared with all other tandem wells, along with an odds ratio above 5. Cultured and uncultured naive and memory CD4+ repertoires were searched for previously identified spike- and CEF-reactive CDR3s. After three terminal residues were trimmed from each end, CDR3 homology was quantified as pairwise Levenshtein distance using the stringdist R package. TCRdb carries this immuneACCESS record with in-frame sequences only. Its versions omit some clonotypes, under half of them owing to an unresolved V gene in the studies checked, with the rest unexplained. That table supplies the V and J calls and clone size; D and trimming were determined from the DNA. For this sample there are 35,000 to 45,000 clones; 70% to 85% appear just once. The biggest ten clones account for about a fifth of the sample.

Material for sequencing was memory CD4+ T cells from PBMCs, cultured in vitro. The intended sense of this specimen's cell subset or site label: memory (non-naive) CD4+ T cells. This sequence originates from an adult with COVID-19. The V gene is TRBV18 and the J gene is TRBJ2-2; TRBD2 aligns with 9 central bases. For the CDR3, the sequence is CASSPPARTSAGELFF. The DNA reads as follows: TGTGCCAGCTCACCACCCGCTCGGACTAGCGCCGGGGAGCTGTTTTTT. The CDR3, completed at both ends by the reference TRBV18 and TRBJ2-2 genes, gives the full variable domain NAGVMQNPRHLVRRRGQEARLRCSPMKGHSHVYWYRQLPEEGLKFMVYLQKENIIDESGMPKERFSAEFPKEGPSILRIQQVVRGDSAAYFCASSPPARTSAGELFFGEGSRLTVL.